The 4 T cell receptor beta chains listed next were all sequenced from one sample in a study of blood T cell repertoires in COVID-19. Generated by immunoSEQ multiplex PCR, the TCRdb table keeps only in-frame clones and is missing some. The sample records 200,000 to 300,000 clones, around 92% being singletons. Sequenced sample: peripheral blood. The receptor set was obtained from a young adult with COVID-19, enrolled during active disease.

The chain uses TRBV28 and TRBJ2-3; TRBD2 agrees at 14 bases. Trimming at V came to 7 bases and at J to 2 bases, leaving 8 bases not matched to a gene. CDR3 length: 17 amino acids. In germline, CDR1 is MDHEN, CDR2 SYDVKM. CDR3 nucleotides: TGTGCCAGCAATACCGGGACTAGCGGGGGATACACAGATACGCAGTATTTT. Amino acid sequence: CASNTGTSGGYTDTQYF.

V and J are TRBV15 and TRBJ2-1; TRBD1 matches 7 bases. Per the germline V gene, CDR1 is LNHNV and CDR2 is YYDKDF (reference sequence). This CDR3 is built from 15 residues. J gave up 0 bases and V 1 base, and 0 bases lay outside the gene matches. CDR3 in DNA: TGTGCCACCAGCAGAGGACAGGGCTCCTACAATGAGCAGTTCTTC. It is translated as CATSRGQGSYNEQFF. Full variable domain (remainder filled in from reference TRBV15 and TRBJ2-1): DAMVIQNPRYQVTQFGKPVTLSCSQTLNHNVMYWYQQKSSQAPKLLFHYYDKDFNNEADTPDNFQSRRPNTSFCFLDIRSPGLGDTAMYLCATSRGQGSYNEQFFGPGTRLTVL.

The J gene is TRBJ2-3, the V gene TRBV18; 8 positions agree with TRBD1. J gave up 4 bases and V 3 bases, and 3 bases lay outside the gene matches. The CDR3 has 14 amino acids. Germline V gene sequence: CDR1 KGHSH, CDR2 LQKENI. The CDR3 region has the DNA TGTGCCAGCTCACCTAAGACAGGGGCAGATACGCAGTATTTT. It translates to CASSPKTGADTQYF.

The rearrangement links TRBV28 to TRBJ1-3; D is uncertain. V shed 6 bases and J shed 0 bases, with 6 bases lying between them. The CDR3 contains 13 residues. CDR1 is MDHEN and CDR2 is SYDVKM in the germline V gene. The CDR3 nucleotides are TGTGCCAGCAGAGCAGGCTCTGGAAACACCATATATTTT. Translated, it gives CASRAGSGNTIYF.